What follows is one T cell receptor (beta chain) and its context. What it binds is unknown. It was with 60 Vbeta and 13 Jbeta primers that the PCR ran. The method was immunoSEQ multiplex PCR; TCRdb's version includes in-frame clones alone and lacks a portion of them. The table has 100,000 to 150,000 clones, roughly 77% seen once; the top ten hold 1.5% to 2%. This entry is derived from a study of cytomegalovirus exposure and HLA in healthy donors. Study results and caveats: In a later analysis, an Asian-associated ancestry cluster reportedly showed fewer N-insertions than the approximately 640-donor mean. In a later analysis, V- and J-gene trimming of beta chains associated with a DCLRE1C missense variant, replicated independently. A classifier reportedly called cytomegalovirus status with high sensitivity and specificity.

Trimming shortened V by 10 bases and J by 6 bases, and 18 bases separated the two germline ends. The CDR3 has 13 amino acids. Germline V CDR1 and CDR2: MDHEN, SYDVKM. The chain carries TRBV28 and TRBJ1-2; D call uncertain. The sample comprised PBMCs. The TCR comes from a man aged 40-49 years in good health and CMV-seronegative. Written as DNA, the CDR3 is TGTGCCACTAAGGAGGGTTTTATGCATGGCTACACCTTC. Translation gives CATKEGFMHGYTF.